One sample yielded the 5 T cell receptor beta chains listed below, sequenced in a study of cytomegalovirus exposure and HLA in healthy donors. The PCR made use of 60 Vbeta and 13 Jbeta primers. The repertoire was sequenced with immunoSEQ multiplex PCR; TCRdb's copy has only in-frame clones and lacks some. The table lists some 110,000 clones, over 60% of them singletons. The sample comprised PBMCs. Receptor source: a man aged 30 to 45 in good health and CMV-seropositive.

The rearrangement links TRBV28 to TRBJ1-3; 7 nucleotides agree with TRBD1. Trimming cost V 7 bases and J 0 bases; bases outside gene matches: 9. Germline CDR1 reads MDHEN; CDR2 reads SYDVKM. The CDR3 totals 16 residues. This CDR3 reads CASTLNRGLSGNTIYF. CDR3 in DNA: TGTGCCAGCACCCTTAACAGGGGACTCTCTGGAAACACCATATATTTT.

This clone was picked up a small number of times. The CDR3 region is CASGTVNTEAFF. For the CDR3, the DNA is TGTGCCAGCGGGACAGTGAACACTGAAGCTTTCTTT. This sequence joins TRBV2 and TRBJ1-1, with 7 bases aligning to TRBD1. This CDR3 has 12 amino acids. The germline V gene has CDR1 SNHLY and CDR2 FYNNEI. Losses at the gene ends were 8 bases for V and 0 bases for J; bases not matched to a gene: 0.

The sample holds a few counts of this clone. J is TRBJ2-1 and V is TRBV2, with 9 bases lining up with TRBD2. Germline CDR1 reads SNHLY; CDR2 reads FYNNEI. The CDR3 has 15 amino acids. Trimming at V came to 5 bases and at J to 6 bases, leaving 8 bases not matched to a gene. The CDR3 DNA follows: TGTGCCAGCAGTTTTAAAAGCGGGGGGCCCAATGAGCAGTTCTTC. Its translation: CASSFKSGGPNEQFF. Based on the CDR3 plus reference TRBV2 and TRBJ2-1, the full variable domain is EPEVTQTPSHQVTQMGQEVILRCVPISNHLYFYWYRQILGQKVEFLVSFYNNEISEKSEIFDDQFSVERPDGSNFTLKIRSTKLEDSAMYFCASSFKSGGPNEQFFGPGTRLTVL.

This chain joins TRBV2 and TRBJ2-1; unclear D gene. CDR3 length: 11 amino acids. Trimming removed 2 bases from V and 10 bases from J, with 6 bases in between. Germline CDR1 and CDR2: SNHLY and FYNNEI. The CDR3 loop is CASSENREQFF. DNA for the CDR3: TGTGCCAGCAGTGAAAACAGAGAGCAGTTCTTC.

The rearrangement links TRBV6-1 to TRBJ2-3, with D hard to call. The CDR3 totals 12 residues. V dropped 5 bases and J dropped 6 bases, with 9 bases sitting between them. Germline CDR1 reads MNHNS; CDR2 reads SASEGT. The CDR3, as DNA: TGTGCCAGCAGTTCAAAGGAGGATACGCAGTATTTT. Encoded protein: CASSSKEDTQYF.